These 3 T cell receptor beta chains originate from one sample sequenced in a study of HIV-infected patients and healthy controls. Alpha and beta constant-region primers primed reverse transcription of approximately 460 ng RNA. Using multiplexing indices, alpha and beta chain libraries were generated apart by chain-specific third strand synthesis. TCRdb processed the 5' RACE reads anew with MiXCR; each CDR3 protein has one entry. The sample includes 11,000 or so distinct CDR3 sequences, roughly 5% of them seen just once. All unsorted peripheral T cells were captured because whole blood was used without fractionation. The sample comprised blood. The receptors shown here come from an adult in good health.

This clonotype showed up many times. This chain connects TRBV9 to TRBJ2-7, with 8 bases matching TRBD1. V was clipped by 1 base and J by 5 bases; unmatched bases: 5. CDR1 SGDLS and CDR2 YYNGEE come from the germline V gene. This CDR3 has 14 amino acids. CDR3 bases: TGTGCCAGCAGCGTATTGTCAGGGGGCAACGAGCAGTACTTC. Translated: CASSVLSGGNEQYF. The variable domain in full, with the rest retrieved from reference TRBV9 and TRBJ2-7, is DSGVTQTPKHLITATGQRVTLRCSPRSGDLSVYWYQQSLDQGLQFLIQYYNGEERAKGNILERFSAQQFPDLHSELNLSSLELGDSALYFCASSVLSGGNEQYFGPGTRLTVT.

By frequency in the sample, this clonotype is medium-sized. The chain employs TRBV7-9 and TRBJ1-4, with D tentatively TRBD1 (5 bases). V lost 2 bases to trimming and J lost 8 bases, with 12 bases between them. The CDR3 is 14 residues long. Germline CDR1 SEHNR, CDR2 FQNEAQ (reference sequence). The CDR3 DNA reads as TGTGCCAGCAGCTTACCCGGGGCCGAAGAAAAACTGTTTTTT. Protein product: CASSLPGAEEKLFF. Combining the CDR3 with reference TRBV7-9 and TRBJ1-4 gives the whole variable domain DTGVSQNPRHKITKRGQNVTFRCDPISEHNRLYWYRQTLGQGPEFLTYFQNEAQLEKSRLLSDRFSAERPKGSFSTLEIQRTEQGDSAMYLCASSLPGAEEKLFFGSGTQLSVL.

This clonotype was observed many times. The chain's CDR3 is CAISGTRNTEAFF. As DNA, the CDR3 is TGTGCCATCAGTGGGACGCGAAACACTGAAGCTTTCTTT. This chain joins TRBV10-3 and TRBJ1-1; D gene unclear. The germline V and J ends were trimmed by 4 bases and 2 bases, with 8 bases remaining between them. There are 13 residues in the CDR3. The V gene's germline CDR1 is ENHRY and CDR2 SYGVKD.